This T cell receptor beta chain comes out of a study of HIV-infected children after antiretroviral therapy interruption (dated by TCRdb to 2018 to 2020). In terms of the full investigation: The study included eight children, four on planned treatment interruption and four on continuous treatment, and all eight had a CD4+ count above 500 and a viral load below 50 copies/ml. Median age was roughly 10 years in the interruption group and approximately 8 years in the continuous treatment group. Exposure to EBV and CMV had been recorded for most participating children. Interruption-arm samples came from week 0, week 12, end of interruption (week 24 or 48), and about 3 years after study end. Continuous-treatment samples were analyzed from corresponding weeks 0, 48 and 150. TCR repertoires were compared between children on planned treatment interruption and children on continuous antiretroviral treatment, alongside thymic output measurements.

General findings and caveats noted by the study authors: Sorted CD45RA+ naive cells might include minor non-naive CD45RA+ populations such as EMRA or stem memory cells. The small number of patients is a limitation, and caution is needed when interpreting the data. In the naive CD4+ repertoires of PTI patients, CDR3 sharing between time points dropped after the start of interruption, while many sequences were shared between the end of interruption and 3 years later. An increase in the naive CD4+ Gini coefficient was observed by the end of treatment interruption, suggesting clonal expansion, and a return to baseline was observed by 3 years.

The treatment or condition label for this specimen denotes: PENTA 11 planned treatment interruption arm or continuous ART arm. Participants were children from the United Kingdom aged 2 to 15 years who had received at least three-drug ART for at least 24 weeks. The study required cryopreserved PBMCs containing at least 5 million viable cells, and a few candidate patients were excluded because of low viable PBMC yield. Naive CD4+ CD45RA+ CD45RO- T cells were FACS-sorted from thawed PBMCs on a FACSAria III cell sorter. Sorted cells were fixed, and RNA was extracted using the RNeasy FFPE kit followed by the RNeasy Micro kit. The method was 3' RACE. TCR libraries were generated from RNA by a 3' RACE protocol incorporating unique molecular identifiers so that PCR amplification bias could be corrected. Up to about 12 amplicon libraries were pooled and sequenced on an Illumina MiSeq with v2 2x250 paired-end chemistry. From the authors' description of their analysis: Reads were processed with Decombinator to assign V and J genes and CDR3, with barcode-based error and PCR bias correction. Before Gini coefficients were calculated with the R ineq package, the repertoires were subsampled to the same depth. Three approaches were used to assess CDR3 similarity: GLIPH, Hamming distance and a shared triplet metric. The public reads were run again by TCRdb, first through fastp at Q25 and then through MiXCR, and only productive beta chains were kept. All rows with the same CDR3 protein become a single entry with the most common DNA and genes. TCRdb's processing, not the authors' own work, is the source of the V and J calls. The sample table contains 35,000 to 50,000 distinct CDR3 sequences; only one count was recorded for approximately 7% of them. In total, the top ten clones hold roughly 1% of the sample.

This clonotype was counted many times. No antigen is known for it. No clone much larger than this one lies a single base away; base qualities are absent. The germline V gene (reference sequence) gives CDR1 as SEHNR and CDR2 as FQNEAQ. The CDR3, cysteine through phenylalanine, is 17 amino acids long. The read is trimmed to its CDR3 DNA, 51 bases read in frame from base 1. Trimming at the junction amounts to 1 base on V and 3 bases on J, and the germline ends lie 19 bases apart. The chain joins TRBV7-9 to TRBJ2-7; there is no confident call for the D gene. The input for sequencing was CD45RA+ CD4+ T cells from PBMCs, pooled from several time points, taken from a donor given antiretroviral therapy, either interrupted or continuous. What the cell subset or site label conveys for this sample: naive CD4+ CD45RA+ CD45RO- T cells. The origin of this receptor is a pool of human donors with HIV. Here the CDR3 is given as CASSLEREHLPLYEQYF. The sequenced DNA: TGTGCCAGCAGCTTAGAGAGAGAGCATTTGCCTCTCTACGAGCAGTACTTC.